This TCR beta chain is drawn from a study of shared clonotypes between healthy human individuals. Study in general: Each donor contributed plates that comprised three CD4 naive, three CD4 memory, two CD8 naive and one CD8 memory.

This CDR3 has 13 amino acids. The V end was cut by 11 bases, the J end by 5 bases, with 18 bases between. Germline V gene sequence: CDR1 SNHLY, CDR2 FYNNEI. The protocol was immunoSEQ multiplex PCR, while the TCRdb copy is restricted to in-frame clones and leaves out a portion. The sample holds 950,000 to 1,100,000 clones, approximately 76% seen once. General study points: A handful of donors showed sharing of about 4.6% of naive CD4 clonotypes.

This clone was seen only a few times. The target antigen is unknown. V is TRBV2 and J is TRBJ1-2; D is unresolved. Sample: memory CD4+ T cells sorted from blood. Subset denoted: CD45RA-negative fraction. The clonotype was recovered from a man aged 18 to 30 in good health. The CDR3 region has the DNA TGTGCCGGGAGGTTCGTCGGAAAATATGGCTACACCTTC. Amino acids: CAGRFVGKYGYTF.